This TCR beta chain was profiled in a study of blood T cell repertoires in COVID-19. Study-wide context: Acute-phase and convalescent COVID-19 samples originated in the United States, Italy and Spain. Sample material is recorded as cDNA or gDNA derived from T cells, B-cell-depleted T cells, or PBMCs.

Study processing details: Quantification of nucleated cells was approximated via reference gene primer amplification. Sequencing was performed with immunoSEQ multiplex PCR; in TCRdb, only in-frame clones are kept and a portion is missing. Clone size and V and J calls were adopted from that table, with D and trimming inferred from the DNA. The table shows roughly 150,000 clones, with 88% occurring only once. Sequences were obtained from peripheral blood. This receptor was identified in a man aged 45-65 years who had recovered from COVID-19.

The CDR3 protein is CASSPYREGPEQYF. The DNA for the CDR3 is TGTGCCAGCAGTCCCTACAGGGAGGGTCCCGAGCAGTACTTC. The chain employs TRBV28 and TRBJ2-7; D is possibly TRBD2 (7 bases). The ends were cut back, 5 bases at V and 6 bases at J, with 17 bases in the middle. The CDR3 is 14 residues long. Germline CDR1 reads MDHEN; CDR2 reads SYDVKM.